The 32 T cell receptor beta chains presented below share a single source sample, sequenced in a study of cytomegalovirus exposure and HLA in healthy donors. The PCR was carried out with 60 Vbeta primers and 13 Jbeta primers. TCRdb's table, derived via immunoSEQ multiplex PCR, lists solely in-frame clones and lacks some. The sample includes roughly 180,000 clones, around 80% of them seen just once. The sequencing input was PBMCs. The source of these receptors is a girl aged 5 to 17 in good health and CMV-seropositive.

The chain couples TRBV30 to TRBJ2-6, with D possibly matching TRBD1 (6 bases). The CDR3 extends over 20 amino acids. With 0 bases removed from V and 0 bases from J, the gap between germline ends came to 21 bases. Germline V gene sequence: CDR1 GTSNPN, CDR2 SVGIG (reference sequence). DNA for the CDR3: TGTGCCTGGAGTGTATGGTGGGTGGGACACCTTTACTCTGGGGCCAACGTCCTGACTTTC. This gives the protein CAWSVWWVGHLYSGANVLTF.

The rearrangement links TRBV6-5 to TRBJ1-4; maybe TRBD1 (5 bases). This CDR3 is built from 15 residues. Trimming stripped 6 bases from V and 4 bases from J, with 15 bases between. Germline values: CDR1 MNHEY, CDR2 SVGAGI. The CDR3 reads CASSYGAGHNEKLFF. CDR3 nucleotide sequence: TGTGCCAGCAGCTACGGGGCAGGGCATAATGAAAAACTGTTTTTT.

The chain combines TRBV6-6 with TRBJ2-5, with D possibly matching TRBD2 (6 bases). The CDR3 has 14 residues. V was trimmed by 6 bases and J by 7 bases, leaving 18 bases between them. Germline V gene sequence: CDR1 MNHNY, CDR2 SVGAGI (reference sequence). The CDR3 DNA sequence: TGTGCCAGCAGCCCCAATCGGCCGGAGGGGACCCAGTACTTC. This translates into CASSPNRPEGTQYF.

The genes are TRBV15 and TRBJ1-2, with TRBD1 matching 8 bases. The trim removed 0 bases at V and 1 base at J, leaving 4 bases unmatched. This CDR3 spans 16 amino acids. CDR1 is LNHNV, CDR2 YYDKDF, per germline (reference sequence). CDR3 protein: CATSREGQAFNYGYTF. CDR3 nucleotides: TGTGCCACCAGCAGAGAGGGACAGGCTTTTAACTATGGCTACACCTTC.

The chain combines TRBV2 with TRBJ1-4; no clear D. The germline V gene has CDR1 SNHLY and CDR2 FYNNEI. Trimming removed 2 bases at V and 0 bases at J, with 7 bases between. The CDR3 totals 15 residues. The CDR3 loop is CASSELRPTNEKLFF. The CDR3 coding sequence is TGTGCCAGCAGTGAATTGAGGCCAACTAATGAAAAACTGTTTTTT. The full variable domain, rest sourced from reference TRBV2 and TRBJ1-4, is EPEVTQTPSHQVTQMGQEVILRCVPISNHLYFYWYRQILGQKVEFLVSFYNNEISEKSEIFDDQFSVERPDGSNFTLKIRSTKLEDSAMYFCASSELRPTNEKLFFGSGTQLSVL.

The chain links TRBV11-2 to TRBJ2-5; 8 positions match TRBD2. The CDR3 consists of 16 residues. The germline V gene has CDR1 SGHAT and CDR2 FQNNGV. V shed 5 bases, J shed 6 bases, and the junction held 14 bases outside the gene matches. The CDR3 DNA sequence: TGTGCCAGCAGCGCTTCTGCGGGAGGAGCATCTAAGACCCAGTACTTC. This codes for CASSASAGGASKTQYF.

This sequence joins TRBV29-1 and TRBJ2-3, with no clear D. The V end lost 1 base, the J end lost 3 bases, and 8 bases lay between the germline ends. CDR1 and CDR2 (germline): SQVTM, ANQGSEA. The CDR3 runs 13 residues. CDR3 residues: CSVEVGATDTQYF. The CDR3 DNA follows: TGCAGCGTTGAAGTCGGTGCAACAGATACGCAGTATTTT.

The chain is built from TRBV5-1 and TRBJ1-2; D ambiguous. Germline-derived CDR1 and CDR2 are SGHRS and YFSETQ. V shed 0 bases and J shed 2 bases, with 8 bases lying between them. This CDR3 comprises 14 residues. The CDR3 DNA follows: TGCGCCAGCAGCTTGGAGCCGGTCAACTATGGCTACACCTTC. This sequence encodes CASSLEPVNYGYTF.

The chain couples TRBV25-1 to TRBJ2-1; TRBD1 matches at 12 bases. The CDR3 has 15 residues. Per the germline V gene, CDR1 is MGHDK and CDR2 is SYGVNS. Trimming removed 0 bases from V and 9 bases from J; junction bases left unmatched: 3. The CDR3 protein is CASSEYGTGGLEQFF. The CDR3 nucleotides are TGTGCCAGCAGTGAATACGGGACAGGGGGCCTTGAGCAGTTCTTC.

V and J are TRBV27 and TRBJ2-3, with no clear D. CDR1 and CDR2 (germline): MNHEY, SMNVEV (reference sequence). Trimming cost V 1 base and J 5 bases, with 7 bases left between them. The CDR3 contains 13 residues. The chain's CDR3 is CASSLFPRDTQYF. The CDR3 nucleotides are TGTGCCAGCAGTTTATTCCCCCGAGATACGCAGTATTTT.

The chain carries TRBV28 and TRBJ1-5; no reliable D call. The CDR3 loop spans 14 amino acids. Between the trimmed V and J ends, which lost 11 bases and 0 bases, there was a span of 14 bases. The germline V gene has CDR1 MDHEN and CDR2 SYDVKM. DNA of the CDR3: TGTGCCCCCTGGTCCCACTATAGCAATCAGCCCCAGCATTTT. Its translation: CAPWSHYSNQPQHF.

The rearrangement links TRBV9 to TRBJ2-5; unclear D gene. CDR1 and CDR2 from the germline V gene are SGDLS and YYNGEE. CDR3 length: 13 amino acids. Trimming pared 0 bases from V and 5 bases from J, leaving 8 bases between. CDR3 DNA sequence: TGTGCCAGCAGCGTAGGTCTCGTCGAGACCCAGTACTTC. It codes for CASSVGLVETQYF.

This clone showed up just once. V gene TRBV5-6 combines with J gene TRBJ2-7, with 11 positions matching TRBD2. Germline loops: CDR1 SGHDT, CDR2 YYEEEE. The CDR3 sequence is 18 residues long. V shed 2 bases and J 3 bases; nucleotides not matched to a gene: 13. The CDR3 here is CASSFPWTSGPVVYEQYF. For the CDR3, the DNA is TGTGCCAGCAGCTTCCCATGGACTAGCGGGCCGGTAGTCTACGAGCAGTACTTC.

The genes are TRBV27 and TRBJ1-2; no reliable D call. Germline CDR1 MNHEY, CDR2 SMNVEV (reference sequence). CDR3 length: 12 residues. V shed 8 bases and J shed 8 bases, with 15 bases lying between them. The CDR3 nucleotides read TGTGCCAGCGCTCGGGAGCACGGAGGCTACACCTTC. Its translation: CASAREHGGYTF.

This rearrangement joins TRBV5-1 to TRBJ1-4; no clear D. V was clipped by 4 bases and J by 0 bases, with 10 bases between them. Germline assignment: CDR1 SGHRS and CDR2 YFSETQ. This CDR3 is built from 15 residues. CDR3 region: CASSPNPATNEKLFF. The CDR3 DNA reads as TGCGCCAGCAGCCCGAACCCGGCAACTAATGAAAAACTGTTTTTT.

CDR3 residues: CASSRDNRVGYTF. In DNA, the CDR3 is TGTGCCAGCAGCCGTGACAACAGGGTTGGCTACACCTTC. This chain joins TRBV7-6 and TRBJ1-2; D is possibly TRBD1 (6 bases). V lost 5 bases, J lost 7 bases, and 14 bases lay in between. CDR3 size: 13 residues. Per germline, CDR1 SGHVS and CDR2 FNYEAQ.

The chain joins TRBV6-5 to TRBJ1-1, with 7 bases fitting TRBD1. The ends lost 6 bases at V and 5 bases at J; junction bases unmatched: 12. The CDR3 runs 15 residues. In germline, CDR1 is MNHEY, CDR2 SVGAGI. CDR3 coding DNA: TGTGCCAGCAGGCATCGGACAGGCCGGGGTACTGAAGCTTTCTTT. Translation gives CASRHRTGRGTEAFF.

This clone was observed a handful of times. The chain carries TRBV30 and TRBJ1-6; possibly TRBD1 for D (5 bases). The CDR3 is 13 residues long. In germline, CDR1 is GTSNPN, CDR2 SVGIG (reference sequence). The V gene lost 0 bases and the J gene lost 8 bases, with 8 bases spanning the gap. CDR3 amino acids: CAWSVTGYSPLHF. As DNA, the CDR3 is TGTGCCTGGAGTGTAACAGGTTATTCACCCCTCCACTTT.

This clone appeared a few times. The chain employs TRBV27 and TRBJ1-1; D ambiguous. With 3 bases removed from V and 1 base from J, the gap between germline ends came to 6 bases. CDR3 length: 13 amino acids. Germline V gene data show CDR1 as MNHEY and CDR2 as SMNVEV (reference sequence). The CDR3 sequence: CASSFSGNTEAFF. CDR3 DNA: TGTGCCAGCAGTTTCTCAGGGAACACTGAAGCTTTCTTT.

The chain couples TRBV5-8 to TRBJ1-1, with a weak D call TRBD1 (6 bases). This CDR3 has 16 residues. Per the germline V gene, CDR1 is SGHTS and CDR2 is YDEGEE. V was trimmed by 6 bases and J by 1 base, leaving 19 bases between them. The CDR3: CASIRGGGIGNTEAFF. CDR3 nucleotide sequence: TGTGCCAGCATCCGGGGAGGGGGGATCGGGAACACTGAAGCTTTCTTT.

The J gene is TRBJ1-5, the V gene TRBV5-5; tentative D call: TRBD1 (5 bases). Per germline, CDR1 SGHKS and CDR2 YYEKEE (reference sequence). With 0 bases removed from V and 3 bases from J, the gap between germline ends came to 19 bases. The CDR3 loop spans 18 amino acids. The DNA for the CDR3 is TGTGCCAGCAGCTTGGGGGTATTGGTAGGGGTTTCCAATCAGCCCCAGCATTTT. Its translation: CASSLGVLVGVSNQPQHF.

V is TRBV7-2 and J is TRBJ2-7, with D maybe TRBD2 (6 bases). This CDR3 spans 13 amino acids. CDR1 and CDR2 from the germline V gene are SGHTA and FQGNSA. Trimming removed 1 base from V and 5 bases from J, with 9 bases in between. The CDR3 region has the DNA TGTGCCAGCAGCTTAGTATCGGGGGACGAGCAGTACTTC. Protein: CASSLVSGDEQYF.

The chain combines TRBV11-1 with TRBJ2-2; maybe TRBD1 (5 bases). V gave up 4 bases and J gave up 7 bases, with 10 bases separating them. The length of the CDR3 is 13 residues. CDR1 and CDR2 from the germline V gene are SGHAT and FQDESV (reference sequence). DNA of the CDR3: TGTGCCAGCAGCTCGGACATTGGCGGGGAGCTGTTTTTT. Its translation: CASSSDIGGELFF.

Only a few counts were recorded for this clone. This chain joins TRBV11-2 and TRBJ2-3, with 7 bases aligning to TRBD2. Germline-derived CDR1 and CDR2 are SGHAT and FQNNGV. V shed 3 bases, J shed 2 bases, and the junction held 5 bases outside the gene matches. This CDR3 contains 15 residues. Here the CDR3 reads CASSFIAGITDTQYF. Here the CDR3 DNA reads TGTGCCAGCAGCTTCATAGCGGGCATCACAGATACGCAGTATTTT.

The rearrangement uses TRBV11-2 and TRBJ1-4; D call uncertain. Germline V lookup: CDR1 SGHAT, CDR2 FQNNGV. The length of the CDR3 is 13 residues. V lost 3 bases to trimming and J lost 4 bases, with 6 bases between them. DNA for the CDR3: TGTGCCAGCAGCTTTTCATTTAATGAAAAACTGTTTTTT. Its protein is CASSFSFNEKLFF.

The chain carries TRBV11-2 and TRBJ2-5; 8 positions match TRBD2. J lost 2 bases, V lost 6 bases, and 5 bases had no gene match. CDR1 is SGHAT, CDR2 FQNNGV, per germline. The CDR3 consists of 14 residues. The CDR3: CASRSGTSQETQYF. Here the CDR3 DNA reads TGTGCCAGCAGATCCGGGACTAGTCAAGAGACCCAGTACTTC.

The rearrangement links TRBV19 to TRBJ2-3; 7 nucleotides line up with TRBD2. V shed 1 base, J shed 2 bases, and the junction held 6 bases outside the gene matches. This CDR3 has 16 amino acids. Per germline, CDR1 LNHDA and CDR2 SQIVND (reference sequence). The CDR3 coding sequence is TGTGCCAGTAGTATAGGGGAGGGAGTGATCACAGATACGCAGTATTTT. Translated, it gives CASSIGEGVITDTQYF.

V usage is TRBV5-6 and J usage is TRBJ1-1; the D gene is possibly TRBD1 (5 bases). The CDR3 extends over 13 amino acids. The germline V and J ends were trimmed by 3 bases and 3 bases, with 9 bases remaining between them. Per the germline V gene, CDR1 is SGHDT and CDR2 is YYEEEE. The CDR3 reads CASSWGGDTEAFF. As DNA, the CDR3 is TGTGCCAGCAGCTGGGGGGGGGACACTGAAGCTTTCTTT.

The rearrangement joins TRBV25-1 to TRBJ2-1; D is uncertain. Between the trimmed V and J ends, which lost 2 bases and 8 bases, there was a span of 13 bases. Germline assignment: CDR1 MGHDK and CDR2 SYGVNS. The CDR3 length is 14 residues. CDR3 sequence: CASSEQWLRDEQFF. The CDR3 DNA sequence: TGTGCCAGCAGTGAACAGTGGCTCCGGGATGAGCAGTTCTTC.

This CDR3 is CASSYAAPTEQFF. Here the CDR3 DNA reads TGTGCCAGCAGTTACGCAGCGCCTACGGAGCAGTTCTTC. The chain couples TRBV6-5 to TRBJ2-1; D is ambiguous. The ends were cut back, 2 bases at V and 10 bases at J, with 12 bases in the middle. Looked up from germline, CDR1 is MNHEY and CDR2 is SVGAGI. The CDR3 is 13 residues long.

The chain joins TRBV5-6 to TRBJ2-7; D is unclear. Trimming shortened V by 5 bases and J by 1 base, and 16 bases separated the two germline ends. The CDR3 loop spans 15 amino acids. CDR1 and CDR2 from the germline V gene are SGHDT and YYEEEE. The CDR3 nucleotides read TGTGCCAGCAGGGTAGGTACGGGTTCATCCTACGAGCAGTACTTC. It codes for CASRVGTGSSYEQYF.

The chain recombines TRBV19 with TRBJ1-1; D uncertain. The CDR3 sequence is 13 residues long. V shed 6 bases and J shed 0 bases, with 8 bases lying between them. CDR1 LNHDA and CDR2 SQIVND come from the germline V gene (reference sequence). CDR3 sequence reads: CASSLDMNTEAFF. The DNA of the CDR3 is TGTGCCAGTAGCCTCGACATGAACACTGAAGCTTTCTTT.